This paragraph reports one T cell receptor (beta chain). What it recognizes is unknown. The treatment is: oral pan-JAK inhibitor, 5-10 mg twice daily. Reverse transcription of extracted RNA yielded cDNA, which provided the sequencing template. Profiling relied on immunoSEQ multiplex PCR, and the TCRdb table lists in-frame clones only, not all of them. The sample yields 130,000 or so clones, around 83% seen once. The sample comes from a study of CD8+ T cells in alopecia areata. Study-level information: Severity was scored as percentage of affected scalp area in treated patients. Whole-study findings and limits: When scalp samples are sequenced, resident alphabeta T cells of normal skin are also captured. Among patients, TCR sharing was less clear than in mice, a difference possibly due in part to HLA diversity in the patient population.

The specimen comprised CD8+ T cells sorted from blood, sampled at week 4, from a patient treated with tofacitinib. The source of this sequence is a human donor with alopecia areata.

The CDR3 reads CASSPSSGSSYEQYF. The DNA of the CDR3 is TGTGCCAGCAGCCCATCTAGCGGAAGCTCCTACGAGCAGTACTTC. The chain recombines TRBV4-2 with TRBJ2-7, with 7 positions matching TRBD2. V lost 4 bases and J lost 0; bases outside the gene matches: 6. The germline V gene encodes CDR1 LGHNA and CDR2 YNFKEQ. The CDR3 has 15 residues.